Listed below are T cell receptor beta chains from one sample, sequenced in a study of beta chain features in type 1 diabetes. Produced via immunoSEQ multiplex PCR; TCRdb's table is partial and in-frame only. The table includes about 300,000 clones, about 14% detected once. The specimen sequenced was naive CD4+ T cells from blood. The receptor set was obtained from a woman in her late teens or twenties with type 1 diabetes. The CDR3 runs from the conserved cysteine through the conserved F or W. Each record gives: CDR3 protein, CDR3 DNA, clone size, D gene, V gene, J gene. A D gene is named only where the DNA matches it firmly. Size tells how often a clone was seen (once, few, many) or the class of an expanded clone, and some rows leave it out.

CDR3aa: CATSRTSGGPYEQYF
CDR3nt: TGTGCCACCAGCAGAACTAGCGGAGGTCCCTACGAGCAGTACTTC
abundance: few
d_gene: TRBD2
v_gene: TRBV15
j_gene: TRBJ2-7

CDR3aa: CASSPGYGYTF
CDR3nt: TGTGCCAGCAGCCCAGGGTATGGCTACACCTTC
abundance: -
d_gene: -
v_gene: TRBV11-2
j_gene: TRBJ1-2

CDR3aa: CASSLEAVGTYGYTF
CDR3nt: TGTGCCAGCAGTTTAGAGGCTGTCGGGACTTATGGCTACACCTTC
abundance: -
d_gene: -
v_gene: TRBV28
j_gene: TRBJ1-2

CDR3aa: CASSFGREFGTQYF
CDR3nt: TGTGCCAGCAGCTTCGGGCGGGAGTTCGGGACCCAGTACTTC
abundance: few
d_gene: TRBD2
v_gene: TRBV7-2
j_gene: TRBJ2-5

CDR3aa: CASSRSTGAQRETQYF
CDR3nt: TGCGCCAGCAGCAGATCCACAGGAGCCCAAAGGGAGACCCAGTACTTC
abundance: few
d_gene: -
v_gene: TRBV5-1
j_gene: TRBJ2-5

CDR3aa: CASREGANYGYTF
CDR3nt: TGTGCCAGCAGGGAGGGGGCGAACTATGGCTACACCTTC
abundance: few
d_gene: TRBD1
v_gene: TRBV28
j_gene: TRBJ1-2

CDR3aa: CAWSEGGNQPQHF
CDR3nt: TGTGCCTGGAGTGAGGGGGGGAATCAGCCCCAGCATTTT
abundance: few
d_gene: -
v_gene: TRBV30
j_gene: TRBJ1-5

CDR3aa: CANSSRLAGVSYNEQFF
CDR3nt: TGTGCCAACAGTTCCCGACTAGCGGGAGTTTCCTACAATGAGCAGTTCTTC
abundance: few
d_gene: TRBD2
v_gene: TRBV4-2
j_gene: TRBJ2-1

CDR3aa: CARGLAGLGLNTDTQYF
CDR3nt: TGTGCCCGGGGACTAGCGGGCCTAGGTTTGAACACAGATACGCAGTATTTT
abundance: -
d_gene: TRBD2
v_gene: TRBV30
j_gene: TRBJ2-3

CDR3aa: CAWTSPQVPFEKLFF
CDR3nt: TGTGCCTGGACTTCCCCACAGGTCCCCTTTGAAAAACTGTTTTTT
abundance: -
d_gene: -
v_gene: TRBV30
j_gene: TRBJ1-4

CDR3aa: CASSRRQGVGGNEQFF
CDR3nt: TGTGCCAGCAGCCGGAGACAGGGAGTAGGGGGTAATGAGCAGTTCTTC
abundance: -
d_gene: TRBD1
v_gene: TRBV7-9
j_gene: TRBJ2-1

CDR3aa: CASSSQGAGANVLTF
CDR3nt: TGTGCCAGCAGTTCACAGGGTGCTGGGGCCAACGTCCTGACTTTC
abundance: few
d_gene: -
v_gene: TRBV2
j_gene: TRBJ2-6

CDR3aa: CASSRSSYNEQFF
CDR3nt: TGTGCCAGCAGCCGGAGCTCCTACAATGAGCAGTTCTTC
abundance: -
d_gene: -
v_gene: TRBV11-3
j_gene: TRBJ2-1

CDR3aa: CASSQDRAKSNIQYF
CDR3nt: TGTGCCAGCAGCCAGGACAGGGCTAAGTCAAACATTCAGTACTTC
abundance: few
d_gene: TRBD1
v_gene: TRBV9
j_gene: TRBJ2-4

CDR3aa: CASGPGLTTGELFF
CDR3nt: TGTGCCAGCGGCCCGGGACTGACCACCGGGGAGCTGTTTTTT
abundance: -
d_gene: -
v_gene: TRBV7-3
j_gene: TRBJ2-2

CDR3aa: CASSVVGSPLLWNEQFF
CDR3nt: TGTGCCAGCAGCGTAGTTGGTAGCCCCCTCCTCTGGAATGAGCAGTTCTTC
abundance: few
d_gene: -
v_gene: TRBV9
j_gene: TRBJ2-1

CDR3aa: CASSPRDRYIYGYTF
CDR3nt: TGTGCCAGCAGTCCCCGGGACAGATATATCTATGGCTACACCTTC
abundance: few
d_gene: TRBD1
v_gene: TRBV7-9
j_gene: TRBJ1-2

CDR3aa: CASSLFTSGGGSGEQFF
CDR3nt: TGTGCCAGCAGTTTATTCACTAGCGGGGGAGGGTCCGGTGAGCAGTTCTTC
abundance: -
d_gene: TRBD2
v_gene: TRBV28
j_gene: TRBJ2-1

CDR3aa: CASSLGGLDGYTF
CDR3nt: TGTGCCAGCAGTCTAGGAGGGCTTGATGGCTACACCTTC
abundance: -
d_gene: -
v_gene: TRBV2
j_gene: TRBJ1-2

CDR3aa: CASSLVTSGADEQYF
CDR3nt: TGCGCCAGCAGCTTGGTGACTAGCGGGGCGGACGAGCAGTACTTC
abundance: few
d_gene: TRBD2
v_gene: TRBV5-1
j_gene: TRBJ2-7

CDR3aa: CASSQQGVKNTEAFF
CDR3nt: TGTGCCAGCAGCCAACAGGGGGTAAAGAACACTGAAGCTTTCTTT
abundance: -
d_gene: TRBD1
v_gene: TRBV7-9
j_gene: TRBJ1-1

CDR3aa: CAIRDGQGMNTEAFF
CDR3nt: TGTGCCATCAGGGATGGACAGGGAATGAACACTGAAGCTTTCTTT
abundance: -
d_gene: TRBD1
v_gene: TRBV10-3
j_gene: TRBJ1-1

CDR3aa: CASSIYRGTSYNEQFF
CDR3nt: TGTGCCAGTAGTATTTATCGGGGGACCTCCTACAATGAGCAGTTCTTC
abundance: few
d_gene: -
v_gene: TRBV19
j_gene: TRBJ2-1

CDR3aa: CSAGTPNEQFF
CDR3nt: TGCAGTGCTGGGACTCCTAATGAGCAGTTCTTC
abundance: -
d_gene: -
v_gene: TRBV20-1
j_gene: TRBJ2-1

CDR3aa: CASSLERELNYEQYF
CDR3nt: TGCGCCAGCAGCTTGGAGCGGGAGCTCAACTACGAGCAGTACTTC
abundance: few
d_gene: TRBD2
v_gene: TRBV5-1
j_gene: TRBJ2-7

CDR3aa: CASSPVTGSTDTQYF
CDR3nt: TGTGCCAGCTCACCTGTAACAGGGTCCACAGATACGCAGTATTTT
abundance: few
d_gene: -
v_gene: TRBV18
j_gene: TRBJ2-3

CDR3aa: CASSPGQLYNEQFF
CDR3nt: TGTGCCAGCAGCCCAGGACAGCTATACAATGAGCAGTTCTTC
abundance: -
d_gene: -
v_gene: TRBV7-2
j_gene: TRBJ2-1

CDR3aa: CATSTILQGSRDTQYF
CDR3nt: TGTGCCACCAGCACAATCCTACAGGGTTCGAGAGATACGCAGTATTTT
abundance: few
d_gene: -
v_gene: TRBV15
j_gene: TRBJ2-3

CDR3aa: CASSLWSMNTEAFF
CDR3nt: TGTGCCAGCAGTTTATGGAGTATGAACACTGAAGCTTTCTTT
abundance: few
d_gene: -
v_gene: TRBV27
j_gene: TRBJ1-1

CDR3aa: CASSLTGVGDEQYF
CDR3nt: TGTGCCAGCAGTTTGACAGGGGTGGGGGACGAGCAGTACTTC
abundance: few
d_gene: TRBD1
v_gene: TRBV6-5
j_gene: TRBJ2-7

CDR3aa: CASSLLAGGAYEQYF
CDR3nt: TGTGCCAGCAGCTTACTTGCGGGAGGGGCCTACGAGCAGTACTTC
abundance: -
d_gene: TRBD2
v_gene: TRBV7-2
j_gene: TRBJ2-7

CDR3aa: CASSVTSGRGSNEQFF
CDR3nt: TGTGCCAGCAGTGTAACTAGCGGGAGAGGGAGCAATGAGCAGTTCTTC
abundance: -
d_gene: TRBD2
v_gene: TRBV28
j_gene: TRBJ2-1

CDR3aa: CASSLVRAGGQETQYF
CDR3nt: TGTGCCAGCAGCTTAGTCAGAGCGGGAGGGCAAGAGACCCAGTACTTC
abundance: -
d_gene: TRBD2
v_gene: TRBV7-2
j_gene: TRBJ2-5

CDR3aa: CSVVLSGAVGSYNEQFF
CDR3nt: TGCAGCGTTGTCCTTAGCGGGGCGGTCGGCTCCTACAATGAGCAGTTCTTC
abundance: few
d_gene: TRBD2
v_gene: TRBV29-1
j_gene: TRBJ2-1

CDR3aa: CASSVASSGYNEQFF
CDR3nt: TGTGCCAGCAGCGTAGCTTCGTCGGGCTACAATGAGCAGTTCTTC
abundance: -
d_gene: -
v_gene: TRBV9
j_gene: TRBJ2-1

CDR3aa: CASRDRSVTYEQYF
CDR3nt: TGTGCCAGCCGGGACAGGTCGGTCACCTACGAGCAGTACTTC
abundance: few
d_gene: TRBD1
v_gene: TRBV28
j_gene: TRBJ2-7

CDR3aa: CASTWGPLRPGANVLTF
CDR3nt: TGTGCCAGCACCTGGGGGCCCTTGAGGCCTGGGGCCAACGTCCTGACTTTC
abundance: -
d_gene: -
v_gene: TRBV5-4
j_gene: TRBJ2-6

CDR3aa: CASSRALQETQYF
CDR3nt: TGTGCCAGCAGCCGAGCGCTTCAAGAGACCCAGTACTTC
abundance: -
d_gene: -
v_gene: TRBV7-9
j_gene: TRBJ2-5

CDR3aa: CASSASGGYEQYF
CDR3nt: TGTGCCAGCAGCGCTAGCGGAGGATACGAGCAGTACTTC
abundance: few
d_gene: TRBD2
v_gene: TRBV7-3
j_gene: TRBJ2-7

CDR3aa: CASSIGRNWANTEAFF
CDR3nt: TGTGCCAGTAGTATAGGGAGGAATTGGGCGAACACTGAAGCTTTCTTT
abundance: -
d_gene: -
v_gene: TRBV19
j_gene: TRBJ1-1

CDR3aa: CASSSRTSLSNEQFF
CDR3nt: TGTGCCAGCAGCTCTAGGACTAGCTTAAGCAATGAGCAGTTCTTC
abundance: few
d_gene: TRBD2
v_gene: TRBV7-2
j_gene: TRBJ2-1

CDR3aa: CASSIERNQPQHF
CDR3nt: TGTGCCAGTAGTATAGAACGGAATCAGCCCCAGCATTTT
abundance: few
d_gene: -
v_gene: TRBV19
j_gene: TRBJ1-5

CDR3aa: CAWSSRGPIYGYTF
CDR3nt: TGTGCCTGGAGTTCTCGCGGGCCCATCTATGGCTACACCTTC
abundance: -
d_gene: -
v_gene: TRBV30
j_gene: TRBJ1-2

CDR3aa: CASSQEVGGSQPQHF
CDR3nt: TGCGCCAGCAGCCAAGAAGTAGGAGGGTCTCAGCCCCAGCATTTT
abundance: -
d_gene: -
v_gene: TRBV4-3
j_gene: TRBJ1-5

CDR3aa: CAWSVSSGWHQPQHF
CDR3nt: TGTGCCTGGAGTGTCAGTTCAGGGTGGCATCAGCCCCAGCATTTT
abundance: few
d_gene: -
v_gene: TRBV30
j_gene: TRBJ1-5

CDR3aa: CASSYGGRPRNTEAFF
CDR3nt: TGCGCCAGCAGCTACGGCGGGAGGCCTCGGAACACTGAAGCTTTCTTT
abundance: few
d_gene: -
v_gene: TRBV5-1
j_gene: TRBJ1-1

CDR3aa: CASSIVEGPRRRPQHF
CDR3nt: TGTGCCAGTAGTATAGTGGAGGGCCCAAGAAGACGGCCCCAGCATTTT
abundance: -
d_gene: -
v_gene: TRBV19
j_gene: TRBJ1-5

CDR3aa: CSVDSMGVDTQYF
CDR3nt: TGCAGCGTGGACAGCATGGGCGTGGATACGCAGTATTTT
abundance: few
d_gene: -
v_gene: TRBV29-1
j_gene: TRBJ2-3

CDR3aa: CATSRLAWTSTDTQYF
CDR3nt: TGTGCCACCAGCAGACTAGCATGGACTAGCACAGATACGCAGTATTTT
abundance: few
d_gene: -
v_gene: TRBV15
j_gene: TRBJ2-3

CDR3aa: CASSFGDYSGNTIYF
CDR3nt: TGTGCCAGCAGCTTCGGGGACTACTCTGGAAACACCATATATTTT
abundance: -
d_gene: -
v_gene: TRBV11-2
j_gene: TRBJ1-3

CDR3aa: CASSFLFYNEQFF
CDR3nt: TGCGCCAGCAGCTTTCTTTTCTACAATGAGCAGTTCTTC
abundance: few
d_gene: -
v_gene: TRBV5-1
j_gene: TRBJ2-1

CDR3aa: CATNSGTVNEKLFF
CDR3nt: TGTGCCACCAACTCCGGGACTGTTAATGAAAAACTGTTTTTT
abundance: few
d_gene: -
v_gene: TRBV15
j_gene: TRBJ1-4

CDR3aa: CASSFGGGSSYEQYF
CDR3nt: TGTGCCAGCAGCTTCGGAGGAGGGAGCTCCTACGAGCAGTACTTC
abundance: few
d_gene: -
v_gene: TRBV5-4
j_gene: TRBJ2-7

CDR3aa: CASSANYNEQFF
CDR3nt: TGTGCCAGCAGTGCGAACTACAATGAGCAGTTCTTC
abundance: few
d_gene: -
v_gene: TRBV5-4
j_gene: TRBJ2-1

CDR3aa: CASSPRGNTEAFF
CDR3nt: TGTGCCAGCTCACCAAGAGGGAACACTGAAGCTTTCTTT
abundance: few
d_gene: -
v_gene: TRBV18
j_gene: TRBJ1-1

CDR3aa: CASSPGSGGSTEAFF
CDR3nt: TGTGCCAGCTCACCAGGGTCGGGGGGCAGTACTGAAGCTTTCTTT
abundance: -
d_gene: -
v_gene: TRBV18
j_gene: TRBJ1-1

CDR3aa: CASSAGTGNNEQFF
CDR3nt: TGCGCCAGCAGCGCCGGGACAGGAAACAATGAGCAGTTCTTC
abundance: few
d_gene: TRBD1
v_gene: TRBV5-1
j_gene: TRBJ2-1

CDR3aa: CASSKHRGASTDTQYF
CDR3nt: TGTGCCAGCAGTAAGCACAGGGGCGCTAGCACAGATACGCAGTATTTT
abundance: once
d_gene: TRBD1
v_gene: TRBV27
j_gene: TRBJ2-3

CDR3aa: CAWGTGWSTGELFF
CDR3nt: TGTGCCTGGGGTACAGGGTGGAGCACCGGGGAGCTGTTTTTT
abundance: few
d_gene: -
v_gene: TRBV30
j_gene: TRBJ2-2